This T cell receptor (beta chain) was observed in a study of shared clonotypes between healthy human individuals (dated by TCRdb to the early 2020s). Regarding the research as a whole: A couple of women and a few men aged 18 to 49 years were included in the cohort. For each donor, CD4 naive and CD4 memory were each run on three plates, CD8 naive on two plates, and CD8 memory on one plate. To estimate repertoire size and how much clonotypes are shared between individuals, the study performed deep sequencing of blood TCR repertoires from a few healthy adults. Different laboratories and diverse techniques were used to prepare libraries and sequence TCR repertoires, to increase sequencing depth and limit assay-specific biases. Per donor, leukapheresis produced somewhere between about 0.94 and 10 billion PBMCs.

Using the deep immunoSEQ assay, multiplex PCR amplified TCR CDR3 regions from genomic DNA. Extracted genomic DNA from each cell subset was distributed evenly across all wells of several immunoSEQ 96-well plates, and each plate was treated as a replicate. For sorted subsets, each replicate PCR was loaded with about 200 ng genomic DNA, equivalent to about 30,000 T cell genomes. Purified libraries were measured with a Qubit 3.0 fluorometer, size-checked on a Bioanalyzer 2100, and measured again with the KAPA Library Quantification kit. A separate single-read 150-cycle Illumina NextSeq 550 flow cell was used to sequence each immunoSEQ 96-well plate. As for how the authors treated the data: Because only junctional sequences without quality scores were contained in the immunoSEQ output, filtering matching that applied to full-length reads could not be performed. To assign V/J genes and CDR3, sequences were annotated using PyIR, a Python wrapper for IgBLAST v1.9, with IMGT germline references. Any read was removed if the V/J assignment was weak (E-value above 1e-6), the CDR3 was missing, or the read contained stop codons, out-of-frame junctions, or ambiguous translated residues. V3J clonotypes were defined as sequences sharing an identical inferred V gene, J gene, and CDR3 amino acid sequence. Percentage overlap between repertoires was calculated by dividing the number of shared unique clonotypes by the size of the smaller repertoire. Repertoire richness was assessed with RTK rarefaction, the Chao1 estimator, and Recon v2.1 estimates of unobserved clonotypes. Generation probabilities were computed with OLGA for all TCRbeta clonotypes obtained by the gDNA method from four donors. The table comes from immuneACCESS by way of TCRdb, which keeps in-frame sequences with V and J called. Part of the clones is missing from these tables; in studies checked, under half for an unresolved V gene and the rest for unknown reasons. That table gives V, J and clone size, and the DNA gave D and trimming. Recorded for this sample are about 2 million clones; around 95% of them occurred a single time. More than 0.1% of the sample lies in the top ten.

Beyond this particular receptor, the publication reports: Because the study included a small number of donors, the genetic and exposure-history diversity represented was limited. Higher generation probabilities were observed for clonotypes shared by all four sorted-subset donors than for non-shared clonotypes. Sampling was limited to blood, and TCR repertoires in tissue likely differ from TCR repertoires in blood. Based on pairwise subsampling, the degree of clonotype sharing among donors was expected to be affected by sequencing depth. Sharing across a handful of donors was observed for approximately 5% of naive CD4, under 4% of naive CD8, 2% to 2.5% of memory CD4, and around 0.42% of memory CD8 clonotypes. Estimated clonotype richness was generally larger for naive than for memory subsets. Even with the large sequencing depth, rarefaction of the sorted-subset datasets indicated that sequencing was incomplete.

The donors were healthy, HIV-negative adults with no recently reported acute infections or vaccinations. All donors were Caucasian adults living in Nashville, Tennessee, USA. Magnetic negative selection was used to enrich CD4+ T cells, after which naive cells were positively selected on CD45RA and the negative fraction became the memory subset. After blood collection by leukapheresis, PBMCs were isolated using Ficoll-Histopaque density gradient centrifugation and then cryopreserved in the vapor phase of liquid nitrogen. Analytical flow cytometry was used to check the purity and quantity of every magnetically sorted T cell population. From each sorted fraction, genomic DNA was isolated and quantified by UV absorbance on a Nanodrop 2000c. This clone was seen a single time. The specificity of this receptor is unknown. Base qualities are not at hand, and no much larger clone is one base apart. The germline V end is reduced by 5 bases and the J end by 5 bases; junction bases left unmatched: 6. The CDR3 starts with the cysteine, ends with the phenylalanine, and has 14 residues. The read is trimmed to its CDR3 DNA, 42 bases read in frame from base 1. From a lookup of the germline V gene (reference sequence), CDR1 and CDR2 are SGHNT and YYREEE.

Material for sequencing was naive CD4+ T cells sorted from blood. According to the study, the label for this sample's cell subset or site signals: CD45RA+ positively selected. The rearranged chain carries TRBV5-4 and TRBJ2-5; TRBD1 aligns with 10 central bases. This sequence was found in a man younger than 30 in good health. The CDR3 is CASRQTGGGETQYF. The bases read TGTGCCAGCAGACAGACAGGGGGCGGGGAGACCCAGTACTTC.